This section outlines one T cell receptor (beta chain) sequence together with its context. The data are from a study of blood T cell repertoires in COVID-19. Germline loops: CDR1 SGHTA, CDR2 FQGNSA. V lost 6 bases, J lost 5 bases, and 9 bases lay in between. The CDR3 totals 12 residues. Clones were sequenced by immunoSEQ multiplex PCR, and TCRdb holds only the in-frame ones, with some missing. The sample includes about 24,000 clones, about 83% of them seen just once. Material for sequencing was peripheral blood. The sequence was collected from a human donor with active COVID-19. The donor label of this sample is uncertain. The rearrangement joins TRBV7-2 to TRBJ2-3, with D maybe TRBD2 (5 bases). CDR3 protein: CASSRTGDTQYF. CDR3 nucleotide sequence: TGTGCCAGCAGTCGGACTGGAGATACGCAGTATTTT.